This entry is about one T cell receptor (beta chain). Its specificity is not known. CDR1 and CDR2 from the germline V gene are KGHSH and LQKENI. This CDR3 comprises 16 residues. The junction had 7 bases not matched to a gene; V was cut back by 4 bases and J by 0 bases. The source of the sample is a study of cytomegalovirus exposure and HLA in healthy donors. Study-level information: Unique TCRs numbering approximately 80 million, obtained from HLA-typed donors, made up an early data release. Notes on the study in general: Diagnosis of cytomegalovirus status made by the classifier reportedly showed high specificity and sensitivity. Based on reports, TCR beta sequences accurately predicted HLA-A and HLA-B alleles for most subjects. Later on, a genetic analysis was performed. It linked a missense variant in DCLRE1C with V- and J-gene trimming of TCR beta.

A multiplex PCR was run with 60 Vbeta primers and 13 Jbeta primers. Method: immunoSEQ multiplex PCR; TCRdb's copy keeps in-frame clones and lacks some. The sample records about 160,000 clones, 75% to 80% being singletons. Input material: PBMCs. The sequence derives from a woman between 50 and 59 years old in good health and CMV-seropositive. This sequence joins TRBV18 and TRBJ2-3, with 7 bases aligning to TRBD2. CDR3: CASSLGLAESTDTQYF. CDR3 coding DNA: TGTGCCAGCTCACTAGGCCTAGCGGAGAGCACAGATACGCAGTATTTT.